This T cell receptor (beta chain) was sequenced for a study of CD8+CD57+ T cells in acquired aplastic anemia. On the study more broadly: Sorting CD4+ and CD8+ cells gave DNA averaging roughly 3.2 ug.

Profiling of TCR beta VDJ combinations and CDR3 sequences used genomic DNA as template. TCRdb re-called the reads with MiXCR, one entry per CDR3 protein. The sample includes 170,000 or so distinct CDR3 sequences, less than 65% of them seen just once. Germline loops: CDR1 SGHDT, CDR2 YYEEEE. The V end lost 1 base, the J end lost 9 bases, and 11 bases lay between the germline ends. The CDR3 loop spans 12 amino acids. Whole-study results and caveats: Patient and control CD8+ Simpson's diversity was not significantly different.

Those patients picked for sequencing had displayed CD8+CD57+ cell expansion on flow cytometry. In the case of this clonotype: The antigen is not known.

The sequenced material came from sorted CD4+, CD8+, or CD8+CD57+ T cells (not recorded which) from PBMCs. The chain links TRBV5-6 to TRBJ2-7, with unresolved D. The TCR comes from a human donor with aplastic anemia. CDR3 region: CASSLTVSRQYF. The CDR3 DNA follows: TGTGCCAGCAGCTTGACAGTTTCTCGGCAGTACTTC.